This T cell receptor (beta chain) was documented in a study of control samples from healthy donors and cancer patients. Assay used: immunoSEQ multiplex PCR; TCRdb lists only in-frame clones, some missing. This sample yields some 90,000 clones, of which roughly 92% are seen a single time; around 0.92% belongs to the top ten. Trimming pared 0 bases from V and 3 bases from J, leaving 16 bases between. The germline V gene has CDR1 SGHRS and CDR2 YFSETQ. The CDR3 consists of 17 residues. Sample: blood. This rearrangement joins TRBV5-1 to TRBJ1-5; D not certain. The origin of this receptor is a woman aged 25 to 39 in good health. The CDR3 DNA sequence: TGCGCCAGCAGCTTGGGGGTTGGCAACGAAAACAATCAGCCCCAGCATTTT. The encoded protein is CASSLGVGNENNQPQHF.